The clone carrying this T cell receptor (beta chain) was observed a handful of times. This specimen comes from a study of blood T cell repertoires in COVID-19. Study at large: Sources were T cells, B-cell-depleted T cells, or PBMCs; the material itself was cDNA or gDNA.

Profiled with immunoSEQ multiplex PCR; TCRdb holds only in-frame clones, not every one. The sample includes about 140,000 clones, roughly four fifths seen only once; the top ten take 4%. The sequencing input was peripheral blood. The TCR was taken from a woman aged 60 to 75 with acute or convalescent COVID-19.

For the CDR3, the DNA is TGTGCTAGTGGTTTGGTACCGGCCCCGGGGGACTCCTATGGCTACACCTTC. Its translation: CASGLVPAPGDSYGYTF. The chain recombines TRBV12-5 with TRBJ1-2; the D gene is possibly TRBD1 (5 bases). This CDR3 has 17 amino acids. Germline loops: CDR1 LGHNT, CDR2 FRNRAP. Trimming cost V 0 bases and J 4 bases, with 18 bases left between them.